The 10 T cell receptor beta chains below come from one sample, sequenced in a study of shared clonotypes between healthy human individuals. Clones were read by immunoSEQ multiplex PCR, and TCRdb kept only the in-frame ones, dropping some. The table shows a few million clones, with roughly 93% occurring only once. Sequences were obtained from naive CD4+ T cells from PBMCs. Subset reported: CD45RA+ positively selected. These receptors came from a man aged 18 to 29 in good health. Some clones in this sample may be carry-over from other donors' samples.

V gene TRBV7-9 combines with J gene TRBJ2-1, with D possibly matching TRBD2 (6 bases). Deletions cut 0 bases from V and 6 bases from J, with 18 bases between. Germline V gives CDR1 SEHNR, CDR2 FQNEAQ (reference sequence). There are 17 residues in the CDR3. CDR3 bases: TGTGCCAGCAGCTTAGCGTACTTGGACCTCGGGGGCAATGAGCAGTTCTTC. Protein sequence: CASSLAYLDLGGNEQFF.

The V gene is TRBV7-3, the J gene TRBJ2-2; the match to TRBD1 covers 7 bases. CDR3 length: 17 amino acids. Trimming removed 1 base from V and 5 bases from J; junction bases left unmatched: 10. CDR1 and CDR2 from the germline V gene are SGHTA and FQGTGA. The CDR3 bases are TGTGCCAGCAGCTTAATGGGGACAGCTTTATCGACCGGGGAGCTGTTTTTT. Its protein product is CASSLMGTALSTGELFF.

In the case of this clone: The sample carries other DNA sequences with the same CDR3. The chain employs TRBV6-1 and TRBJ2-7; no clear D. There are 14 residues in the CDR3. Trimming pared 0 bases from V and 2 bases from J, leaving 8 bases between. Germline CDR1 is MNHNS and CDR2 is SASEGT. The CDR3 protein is CASSEAVLTYEQYF. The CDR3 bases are TGTGCCAGCAGTGAAGCTGTATTGACCTACGAGCAGTACTTC.

The chain's CDR3 is CASSSPTETNEKLFF. CDR3 coding DNA: TGTGCCAGCAGTTCCCCAACAGAGACTAATGAAAAACTGTTTTTT. V and J are TRBV28 and TRBJ1-4; unclear D gene. CDR3 length: 15 residues. V lost 4 bases, J lost 2 bases, and 11 bases lay in between. Germline V lookup: CDR1 MDHEN, CDR2 SYDVKM.

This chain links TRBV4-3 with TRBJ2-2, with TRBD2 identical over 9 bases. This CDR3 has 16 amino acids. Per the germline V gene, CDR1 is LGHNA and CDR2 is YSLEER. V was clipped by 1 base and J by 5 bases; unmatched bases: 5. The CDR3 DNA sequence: TGCGCCAGCAGCCAAGGGTCTAGCGGGACGACCGGGGAGCTGTTTTTT. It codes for CASSQGSSGTTGELFF.

The CDR3 DNA follows: TGCGCCAGCAGCTTGGATTCCGGGAGACAAGAGACCCAGTACTTC. It codes for CASSLDSGRQETQYF. This chain links TRBV5-1 with TRBJ2-5; tentative D call: TRBD2 (6 bases). The CDR3 is 15 residues long. V lost 0 bases to trimming and J lost 2 bases, with 11 bases between them. Germline CDR1 is SGHRS and CDR2 is YFSETQ.

CDR3 amino acids: CASSLGLASYEQYF. The CDR3 DNA follows: TGTGCCAGCAGTCTCGGACTAGCCTCCTACGAGCAGTACTTC. The J gene is TRBJ2-7, the V gene TRBV6-6; 8 bases line up with TRBD2. This CDR3 region has 14 residues. CDR1 and CDR2 from the germline V gene are MNHNY and SVGAGI (reference sequence). Trimming cost V 5 bases and J 0 bases; bases outside gene matches: 3.

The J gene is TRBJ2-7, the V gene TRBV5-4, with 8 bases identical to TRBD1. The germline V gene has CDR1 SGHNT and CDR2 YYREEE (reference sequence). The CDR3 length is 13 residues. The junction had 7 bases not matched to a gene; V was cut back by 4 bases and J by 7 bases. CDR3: CASSPGQAREQYF. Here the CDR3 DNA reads TGTGCCAGCAGCCCGGGACAGGCGAGGGAGCAGTACTTC.

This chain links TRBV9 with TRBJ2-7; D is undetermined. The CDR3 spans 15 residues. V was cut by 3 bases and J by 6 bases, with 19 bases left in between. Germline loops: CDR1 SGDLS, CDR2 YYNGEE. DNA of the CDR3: TGTGCCAGCAGCGCCCACCGGGCTGATTACGGCGAGCAGTACTTC. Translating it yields CASSAHRADYGEQYF.

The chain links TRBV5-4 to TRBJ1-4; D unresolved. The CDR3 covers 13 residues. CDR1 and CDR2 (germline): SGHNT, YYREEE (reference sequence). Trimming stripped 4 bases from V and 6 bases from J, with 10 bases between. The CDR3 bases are TGTGCCAGCAGCGGCCACGAAGATGAAAAACTGTTTTTT. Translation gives CASSGHEDEKLFF.